This T cell receptor (beta chain) was captured by sequencing in a study of blood T cells in healthy people across ages. Study findings and constraints: Comparison with aged donors showed that long-lived donors had more naive CD4+ cells and higher diversity.

As for this clonotype: Its target is unknown.

The germline CDR1 and CDR2 sequences are MNHEY and SVGEGT. The CDR3 runs 18 residues. Trimming shortened V by 2 bases and J by 0 bases, and 14 bases separated the two germline ends. Caucasian, healthy and from Russia, the donors were aged between 6 and 90. A sample-barcoded 5' primer and a J-beta primer mix were used in a second PCR of roughly 6 to 11 cycles. Every cDNA molecule carried a tag from a template-switch adaptor bearing 12 random nucleotides. Sequencing yielded, for each sample, at least 2.5 million paired-end reads carrying CDR3. TCRdb passed the 5' RACE reads through MiXCR, listing each CDR3 protein once. This table has some 640,000 distinct CDR3 sequences, 45% to 50% appearing once.

Sequencing was done on a sample of blood. This clonotype was obtained from a woman aged 60-75 years in good health. The rearrangement links TRBV6-2 or TRBV6-3 to TRBJ2-6; weak D call: TRBD1 (7 bases). The CDR3 loop is CASSYGGTAFSGANVLTF. The CDR3, as DNA: TGTGCCAGCAGTTACGGCGGGACAGCTTTCTCTGGGGCCAACGTCCTGACTTTC.